A single sample is the source of the 11 T cell receptor beta chains below, sequenced in a study of T cell repertoires in cytomegalovirus infection (dated by TCRdb to about 2019). The sequencer was an Illumina HiSeq 1500. TCRdb itself trimmed the public reads at Q25 with fastp, ran MiXCR and retained productive beta chains. A single entry per CDR3 protein holds the most common genes and DNA from its merged rows. This sample comprises about 160,000 distinct CDR3 sequences, under 20% of them detected only once. In total, the top ten clones hold 18% of the sample. Sequencing used CD8+ T cells from PBMCs. Receptors originate from a human donor in good health (CMV status not recorded). Some clones in this sample may be carry-over from other donors' samples.

V gene TRBV20-1 combines with J gene TRBJ2-5, with 14 bases aligning to TRBD2. Germline V lookup: CDR1 DFQATT, CDR2 SNEGSKA (reference sequence). V trimming: 3 bases; J trimming: 5 bases; junction bases outside the gene matches: 5. The CDR3 loop spans 15 amino acids. The CDR3 DNA is TGCAGTGCTAGTGATGGACTAGCGGGGGGCGAGACCCAGTACTTC. It translates to CSASDGLAGGETQYF.

This clonotype was counted a few times. The rearrangement links TRBV7-9 to TRBJ2-7; no definite D call. This CDR3 has 14 residues. CDR1 and CDR2 from the germline V gene are SEHNR and FQNEAQ (reference sequence). V lost 1 base and J lost 3, with 10 bases in between. CDR3 amino acids: CASSLGSPIYEQYF. The CDR3 DNA sequence: TGTGCCAGCAGCTTAGGCTCACCGATCTACGAGCAGTACTTC. Variable domain in full (rest from reference TRBV7-9 and TRBJ2-7): DTGVSQNPRHKITKRGQNVTFRCDPISEHNRLYWYRQTLGQGPEFLTYFQNEAQLEKSRLLSDRFSAERPKGSFSTLEIQRTEQGDSAMYLCASSLGSPIYEQYFGPGTRLTVT.

The rearrangement joins TRBV27 to TRBJ2-7; 14 bases match TRBD2. Looked up from germline, CDR1 is MNHEY and CDR2 is SMNVEV (reference sequence). V gave up 4 bases and J gave up 5 bases; unmatched junction bases: 1. This CDR3 spans 14 amino acids. CDR3 loop: CASSSTSGRDEQYF. The CDR3 DNA reads as TGTGCCAGCAGTTCGACTAGCGGGAGGGACGAGCAGTACTTC.

Many counts were recorded for this clonotype. This sequence joins TRBV7-2 and TRBJ2-2; D is unclear. There are 14 residues in the CDR3. Germline CDR1 reads SGHTA; CDR2 reads FQGNSA. With 0 bases removed from V and 1 base from J, the gap between germline ends came to 3 bases. In nucleotides, the CDR3 is TGTGCCAGCAGCTTAGCACAGAACACCGGGGAGCTGTTTTTT. As protein: CASSLAQNTGELFF.

The J gene is TRBJ2-1, the V gene TRBV29-1; tentative D call: TRBD2 (5 bases). Trimming took 1 base from V and 0 from J, leaving 10 bases between them. The CDR3 contains 15 residues. The germline CDR1 and CDR2 sequences are SQVTM and ANQGSEA. CDR3 sequence (DNA): TGCAGCGTTGAAGTAGGAGGAAGCTCCTACAATGAGCAGTTCTTC. Translating it yields CSVEVGGSSYNEQFF.

This clonotype showed up just a few times. The rearrangement joins TRBV20-1 to TRBJ2-1; tentatively, D is TRBD1 or TRBD2 (5 bases each). V lost 6 bases to trimming and J lost 3 bases, with 15 bases between them. The CDR3 loop spans 14 amino acids. Germline V CDR1 and CDR2: DFQATT, SNEGSKA (reference sequence). The DNA for the CDR3 is TGCAGTGCCCTTCGTAGGGGAGACTACAATGAGCAGTTCTTC. Protein: CSALRRGDYNEQFF.

The chain uses TRBV29-1 and TRBJ2-7; D remains ambiguous. The CDR3 has 9 residues. Germline V CDR1 and CDR2: SQVTM, ANQGSEA. CDR3 nucleotides: TGCCCTACCATATACGAGCAGTACTTC. This encodes CPTIYEQYF.

The chain employs TRBV5-4 and TRBJ1-2; 7 bases agree with TRBD1. In germline, CDR1 is SGHNT, CDR2 YYREEE (reference sequence). V was clipped by 7 bases and J by 5 bases; unmatched bases: 8. The CDR3 extends over 13 amino acids. The chain's CDR3 is CASGRTGPYGYTF. The CDR3 DNA reads TGTGCCAGCGGAAGGACAGGACCTTATGGCTACACCTTC.

This clonotype appeared a few times. The V and J genes are TRBV19 and TRBJ2-6; 7 bases are shared with TRBD2. The trim removed 0 bases at V and 6 bases at J, leaving 2 bases unmatched. CDR1 is LNHDA and CDR2 is SQIVND in the germline V gene (reference sequence). The CDR3 has 15 amino acids. The CDR3 nucleotides are TGTGCCAGTAGTATAGAGGGAGGGGTGGCCAACGTCCTGACTTTC. Encoded protein: CASSIEGGVANVLTF.

The chain uses TRBV25-1 and TRBJ2-1, with 8 bases identical to TRBD2. There are 15 residues in the CDR3. Germline V gene lookup returns CDR1 MGHDK and CDR2 SYGVNS. Losses at the gene ends were 3 bases for V and 3 bases for J; bases not matched to a gene: 4. CDR3 residues: CASSDILAGYNEQFF. As DNA, the CDR3 is TGTGCCAGCAGTGATATTCTAGCGGGCTACAATGAGCAGTTCTTC.

The chain recombines TRBV6-2 or TRBV6-3 with TRBJ1-1; D gene ambiguous. Germline values: CDR1 MNHEY, CDR2 SVGEGT. The length of the CDR3 is 12 residues. The V and J ends lost 6 bases and 2 bases respectively, with 7 bases between them. The CDR3 here is CASSEINTEAFF. The CDR3 coding sequence is TGTGCCAGCAGCGAAATCAACACTGAAGCTTTCTTT.